The sequence of this T cell receptor beta chain was determined in a study of blood T cell repertoires in COVID-19. J was trimmed by 7 bases and V by 2 bases; bases with no gene match: 8. Germline CDR1 is SGHVS and CDR2 is FQNEAQ. This CDR3 is 15 amino acids long. Original analysis: Amplification of reference gene primers was used by the study to estimate nucleated cell counts. The method was immunoSEQ multiplex PCR; TCRdb's version includes in-frame clones alone and lacks a portion of them. V, J and clone size are those of that table, while D and trimming were read from the DNA. This repertoire shows some 220,000 clones, roughly 88% found once; its top ten account for 9.7%.

This sequence was found in a man over 45 with active or convalescent COVID-19. V usage is TRBV7-8 and J usage is TRBJ2-3; TRBD2 matches 8 bases. The sequencing sample was made of peripheral blood. DNA of the CDR3: TGTGCCAGCAGCTTAAGTACTAGCGGTCGTCATACGCAGTATTTT. It translates to CASSLSTSGRHTQYF.